This TCR beta chain originates from a study of T-cell reconstitution after alpha-beta-depleted transplantation in children. In its sample, this clonotype was seen a few times. The antigen is undetermined. Unique molecular identifiers were incorporated during preparation of the TCRbeta library. A single record per CDR3 protein comes from TCRdb applying MiXCR to the PCR reads. Of around 200,000 distinct CDR3 sequences in the sample, about 8.2% are singletons; the top ten hold roughly 35%. Germline-derived CDR1 and CDR2 are SGHVS and FNYEAQ. V lost 5 bases and J lost 4; bases outside the gene matches: 8. The CDR3 has 15 residues. The study's findings and limits: The study traced high day-60 TCRbeta diversity in some patients to surviving recipient T cells and thymic progenitors. One year after transplant, T-cell counts and diversity came mostly from newly produced T cells. It was reported that alpha-beta T cells came from several hundred expanded graft clones (about two months after transplant).

V usage is TRBV7-6 and J usage is TRBJ1-5, with 7 bases lining up with TRBD1. The sequencing here drew on PBMCs, mostly from graft donor cells, taken 360 days after TCRalphabeta/CD19-depleted stem cell transplant. This TCR came from a male patient aged 2 to 9 who had a stem cell transplant for acute myeloid leukemia, so the T cells may come from the graft donor. The CDR3 spells CASSPVRGPNQPQHF. The CDR3 nucleotides are TGTGCCAGCAGCCCCGTTAGGGGGCCAAATCAGCCCCAGCATTTT.